This T cell receptor (beta chain) was recorded in a study of beta chain features in type 1 diabetes. The sequenced template was cDNA made from the entire isolated RNA. Clones were read by immunoSEQ multiplex PCR, and TCRdb kept only the in-frame ones, dropping some. The sample records 160,000 or so clones, about 9% being singletons. This CDR3 region has 11 residues. The germline V gene encodes CDR1 LNHDA and CDR2 SQIVND (reference sequence). Trimming left V 9 bases short and J 3 bases short, with 6 bases between. Concerning this clone itself: What it binds is unknown.

Study-wide points: Type 1 diabetes patients had TCRB CDR3s that were shorter (moderately but significantly so) in all four CD4+ subsets.

The chain uses TRBV19 and TRBJ2-1, with D uncertain. The sequenced material came from central memory CD4+ T cells from blood. The source is a woman in her twenties or thirties with type 1 diabetes. DNA of the CDR3: TGTGCCAGCGCTAGCTACAATGAGCAGTTCTTC. Residues: CASASYNEQFF.